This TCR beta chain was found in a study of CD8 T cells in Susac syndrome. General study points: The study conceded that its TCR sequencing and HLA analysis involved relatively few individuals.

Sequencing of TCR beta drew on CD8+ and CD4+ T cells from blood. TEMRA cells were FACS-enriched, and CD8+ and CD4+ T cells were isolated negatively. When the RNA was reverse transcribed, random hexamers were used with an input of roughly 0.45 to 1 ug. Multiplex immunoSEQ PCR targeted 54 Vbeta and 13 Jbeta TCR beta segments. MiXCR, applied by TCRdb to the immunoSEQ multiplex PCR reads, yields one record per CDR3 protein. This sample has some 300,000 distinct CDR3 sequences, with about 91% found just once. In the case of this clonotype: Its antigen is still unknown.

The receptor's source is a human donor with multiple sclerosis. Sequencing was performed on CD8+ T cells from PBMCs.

The CDR3 here is CSARYEQYF. The CDR3 DNA follows: TGCAGTGCCCGCTACGAGCAGTACTTC. The rearrangement joins TRBV20-1 to TRBJ2-7; D call uncertain. The germline V and J ends were trimmed by 6 bases and 3 bases, with 3 bases remaining between them. Germline values: CDR1 DFQATT, CDR2 SNEGSKA (reference sequence). This CDR3 is 9 amino acids long.